This T cell receptor beta chain was documented in a study of blood T cell repertoires in COVID-19. Study background: Whether acute or convalescent, the COVID-19 samples came from the United States, Italy and Spain. T cells, B-cell-depleted T cells, or PBMCs provided the cDNA or gDNA that served as material.

Measured with immunoSEQ multiplex PCR; TCRdb has only the in-frame clones, and not every one. This table holds about 280,000 clones, around 87% found once. The CDR3 covers 16 residues. Germline-derived CDR1 and CDR2 are LNHNV and YYDKDF (reference sequence). The J segment lost 0 bases and the V segment lost 2 bases, leaving 4 bases of the junction unmatched. The sequencing input was PBMCs or T cells enriched from blood (not recorded which). The rearrangement links TRBV15 to TRBJ2-1; 7 bases are a match to TRBD1. This clonotype was sampled from a woman in her late teens or twenties with acute COVID-19. The CDR3 here is CATSRPGGSSYNEQFF. CDR3 nucleotides: TGTGCCACCAGCAGACCAGGGGGTAGCTCCTACAATGAGCAGTTCTTC.